Presented here are 14 T cell receptor beta chains from one specimen sequenced in a study of blood T cells in healthy people across ages. Through a sample-barcoded 5' primer and a J-beta primer mix, a second PCR was run for roughly 6 to 11 cycles. TCRdb ran MiXCR on the 5' RACE reads and lists one entry per CDR3 protein. The sample includes 1.5 million to 2 million distinct CDR3 sequences, about 49% of them seen just once. Sequences were obtained from blood. These receptors were collected from a middle-aged woman in good health.

Many counts were recorded for this clonotype. The chain joins TRBV6-2 or TRBV6-3 to TRBJ2-1; 9 bases align to TRBD1. Germline values: CDR1 MNHEY, CDR2 SVGEGT. Trimming removed 7 bases from V and 7 bases from J; junction bases left unmatched: 11. This CDR3 is 15 amino acids long. The CDR3 loop is CASNSRQGGKNEQFF. The CDR3 DNA reads TGTGCCAGCAATTCGAGACAGGGGGGTAAGAATGAGCAGTTCTTC.

This chain uses TRBV10-3 with TRBJ2-5, with TRBD1 matching over 8 bases. Unmatched junction bases numbered 11, after V lost 2 bases and J lost 3 bases. Germline CDR1 reads ENHRY; CDR2 reads SYGVKD. CDR3 size: 17 residues. The CDR3 bases are TGTGCCATCAGTGAGATCAGGGGGCTATCGAAAGAAGAGACCCAGTACTTC. It is translated as CAISEIRGLSKEETQYF.

This clonotype was detected ten times or more. The chain employs TRBV4-3 and TRBJ2-7; D not certain. The germline gives CDR1 LGHNA, CDR2 YSLEER. The CDR3 spans 13 residues. The V gene lost 1 base and the J gene lost 5 bases, with 9 bases spanning the gap. The CDR3 DNA reads TGCGCCAGCAGCCAAGGAATGGGGAACGAGCAGTACTTC. It specifies CASSQGMGNEQYF.

CDR3 sequence: CASSTTVGYEQYF. In nucleotides, the CDR3 is TGTGCCAGCAGTACGACAGTGGGCTACGAGCAGTACTTC. The J gene is TRBJ2-7, the V gene TRBV25-1; D perhaps matches TRBD1 (5 bases). This CDR3 contains 13 residues. Looked up from germline, CDR1 is MGHDK and CDR2 is SYGVNS. V gave up 5 bases and J gave up 3 bases, with 11 bases separating them.

The J gene is TRBJ1-4, the V gene TRBV6-2 or TRBV6-3, with TRBD1 matching over 7 bases. The CDR3 loop spans 15 amino acids. The V gene's germline CDR1 is MNHEY and CDR2 SVGEGT. The V and J ends lost 2 bases and 7 bases, in that order; junction bases with no gene match: 7. For the CDR3, the DNA is TGTGCCAGCAGTTACCTGGGGACAGTCGGTGAAAAACTGTTTTTT. Translating it yields CASSYLGTVGEKLFF.

This clonotype has more than one count but fewer than ten. V usage is TRBV6-2 or TRBV6-3 and J usage is TRBJ1-4; no firm D call. Trimming left V 2 bases short and J 8 bases short, with 9 bases between. The CDR3 is made up of 13 amino acids. Germline-derived CDR1 and CDR2 are MNHEY and SVGEGT. DNA for the CDR3: TGTGCCAGCAGTTACAAGACACCGGAAAAACTGTTTTTT. As protein: CASSYKTPEKLFF.

This chain uses TRBV2 with TRBJ2-3; 7 bases map to TRBD1. Germline V gives CDR1 SNHLY, CDR2 FYNNEI. V lost 6 bases, J lost 2 bases, and 8 bases stayed unmatched. This CDR3 is built from 15 residues. The CDR3 loop reads CASRARDSTTDTQYF. The DNA of the CDR3 is TGTGCCAGCAGAGCCCGGGACAGCACCACAGATACGCAGTATTTT.

V is TRBV20-1 and J is TRBJ2-1; D uncertain. Per the germline V gene, CDR1 is DFQATT and CDR2 is SNEGSKA (reference sequence). Between the trimmed V and J ends, which lost 6 bases and 10 bases, there was a span of 13 bases. The length of the CDR3 is 11 residues. In nucleotides, the CDR3 is TGCAGTGCCGCACATGAGAGGGAGCAGTTCTTC. It is translated as CSAAHEREQFF.

V gene TRBV10-3 combines with J gene TRBJ2-3; 14 bases are a match to TRBD2. There are 15 residues in the CDR3. CDR1 is ENHRY and CDR2 is SYGVKD in the germline V gene. J was trimmed by 6 bases and V by 4 bases; bases with no gene match: 3. CDR3 DNA: TGTGCCATCAGTGGACTAGCGGGGGGGCGCGATACGCAGTATTTT. It encodes CAISGLAGGRDTQYF.

The chain is built from TRBV7-9 and TRBJ2-3; TRBD2 matches 12 bases. CDR3 size: 16 residues. Trimming removed 4 bases from V and 4 bases from J; junction bases left unmatched: 6. Germline assignment: CDR1 SEHNR and CDR2 FQNEAQ (reference sequence). Written as DNA, the CDR3 is TGTGCCAGCAGCTCGCCTCTAGCGGGGGGGCCAGATACGCAGTATTTT. Translated: CASSSPLAGGPDTQYF.

This chain joins TRBV7-2 and TRBJ2-5; TRBD2 aligns across 9 bases. CDR1 and CDR2 from the germline V gene are SGHTA and FQGNSA. The CDR3 sequence is 17 residues long. Germline trimming cut 5 bases from V and 11 bases from J; bases unmatched to any gene: 21. The CDR3 DNA sequence: TGTGCCAGCAGCCCTTCATCTAGCGGGGTTGCCTACAATGAGCAGTACTTC. Residues: CASSPSSSGVAYNEQYF.

The chain employs TRBV20-1 and TRBJ1-2; TRBD1 matches at 8 bases. Trimming cost V 4 bases and J 4 bases; bases outside gene matches: 2. The germline V gene encodes CDR1 DFQATT and CDR2 SNEGSKA (reference sequence). This CDR3 contains 12 residues. The CDR3 reads CSAIGTGYGYTF. CDR3 in DNA: TGCAGTGCTATCGGGACAGGCTATGGCTACACCTTC.

The chain recombines TRBV20-1 with TRBJ2-7; 7 bases are a match to TRBD1. The end of the DNA fits TRBJ2-5 better, so the J call may be wrong. The CDR3 covers 15 residues. The germline V gene has CDR1 DFQATT and CDR2 SNEGSKA (reference sequence). The CDR3 reads CSASRSTGLLETQYF. The CDR3 DNA sequence: TGCAGTGCTAGTCGATCGACAGGGTTGCTGGAGACCCAGTACTTC.

Only a few counts were recorded for this clonotype. V gene TRBV4-2 combines with J gene TRBJ1-4, with 7 bases matching TRBD1. The CDR3 has 15 amino acids. The junction had 6 bases not matched to a gene; V was cut back by 2 bases and J by 6 bases. CDR1 and CDR2 from the germline V gene are LGHNA and YNFKEQ. The DNA of the CDR3 is TGTGCCAGCAGCCAAATGGAAGGGGGCGATGAAAAACTGTTTTTT. Protein product: CASSQMEGGDEKLFF.